This TCR beta chain was captured by sequencing in a study of tissue T cells after allogeneic stem cell transplantation (dated 2022 in TCRdb). Looking at the study overall: Using research autopsies of patients with and without GVHD, plus mouse models of GVHD, the study profiled TCR beta repertoires across many tissues. The human part of the study was a prospective observational study with no blinding and no randomization. What the study reported, not specific to this receptor: Few T cell clones were found to be shared across patients, but shared repertoire signatures across patients were revealed in a tissue-specific fashion by motif-based clustering. Within patients, how anatomically similar tissues were was a major factor shaping TCR repertoire composition, regardless of disease or transplant status. The study did not determine which tissue TCRs were alloreactive or antigen-specific, and some clones might have been persisting host cells. The patient cohort was small and varied clinically, and sampling depth was recognized as a limitation. Blood and spleen T cells captured only a limited portion of the TCR repertoire detected in tissues, in both patients and mice.

The receptor library was made with the immunoSEQ multiplex PCR assay. TCRbeta CDR3 sequencing was done by Adaptive Biotechnologies at survey depth, reporting CDR3 sequences, V/J genes, productive frequency and template counts. TCR beta CDR3 regions were amplified from genomic DNA instead of RNA. As for how the authors treated the data: Jensen-Shannon divergence served to quantify pairwise repertoire overlap between tissues, with 0 meaning identical and 1 meaning complete divergence. Tissues were grouped by single-linkage agglomerative hierarchical clustering of pairwise JSD values, and the clustering results were shown as dendrograms. All patient samples were analyzed with GLIPH2 using simulation_depth 1000, kmer_min_depth 3 and cdr3_length_cutoff 8, and only groups containing more than two unique CDR3s were kept. A standardized tissue-overlap score was generated by extrapolating Jaccard GLIPH-group overlap across patients to a standard repertoire size of 1000 clones. Associations of diversity with clinical or experimental variables used linear mixed-effect models with tissue fixed effects and individual random effects. Imported from immuneACCESS, the table was reduced by TCRdb to in-frame sequences with V and J called. These copies leave out some clones; in studies compared against another copy, an unresolved V gene accounts for under half, and the cause of the remainder is not known. That table supplies the V and J calls and clone size; D and trimming were determined from the DNA. Across this sample there are 5,500 to 9,000 clones, with 45% to 55% seen only once. The leading ten clones occupy roughly 3.5% of the sample.

For this clone: Its recognized antigen is unknown. Being a mouse receptor, it is described with mouse gene labels and germline sequences. Sequencing ends 1 residue short of the CDR3 end; the germline J gene provides the rest.

The germline V gene provides CDR1 GFQATS and CDR2 STVNSAI. The junction shows trimming of 1 base on V and 1 base on J, plus 5 bases between the germline ends. From the cysteine up to the phenylalanine, the CDR3 has a length of 13 residues. Sequencing covers 36 bases of the CDR3, shown here with the frame starting at base 1. The time point label for this specimen denotes: mouse harvest day 7 after allogeneic transplant. Mouse grafts combined 10^7 T-cell-depleted bone marrow cells with 10^6 splenic CD5+ T cells, given via tail vein injection. Mouse GVHD was modeled in a major MHC-mismatch B6 (H2b) into BALB/c (H2d) model, with tissues profiled at day 7 or 14. Mouse tissues and retro-orbital blood were harvested on day 7 or 14 post-transplant using separate sterile tools per animal; livers were flushed beforehand. Before genomic DNA isolation with the DNeasy Blood & Tissue Kit, mouse tissues were minced with razor blades in buffered saline.

Recombination joined TRBV20 with TRBJ2-1; the D element could tentatively be TRBD1 or TRBD2, as 5 bases agree for each. The receptor comes from a female BALB/c mouse given C57BL/6 T cells with graft-versus-host disease after an allogeneic hematopoietic cell transplant. Sample: gut tissue. The CDR3 bases that were read are TGTGGTGCTAGGGGGGGGAACTATGCTGAGCAGTTC. This gives the protein CGARGGNYAEQF. The full CDR3 sequence reads CGARGGNYAEQFF.